Many counts were recorded for the clone carrying this TCR beta chain. The target antigen is unknown. TCR beta CDR3 region amplification was performed from RNA transcripts. The HTBI primer set was used in a first-round RT-PCR of the TCR CDR3. TCRdb fed the multiplex PCR reads into MiXCR, producing one record per CDR3 protein. The table includes 300,000 to 450,000 distinct CDR3 sequences, approximately 15% detected once. The sample originates from a study of T cells in Graves' hyperthyroidism and ophthalmopathy. Study-wide results and caveats: In the blood, most expanded thyroid clonotypes above 0.001 appeared as well. It was a median about 6.5 months before onset that the model predicted ophthalmopathy.

J gave up 3 bases and V 5 bases, and 12 bases lay outside the gene matches. There are 16 residues in the CDR3. Lactation, pregnancy, other autoimmune disease or uncontrolled infection led to exclusion of patients. The receptor was isolated from a woman aged 55-75 years with Graves' hyperthyroidism. The chain carries TRBV12-3 or TRBV12-4 and TRBJ2-5; 7 nucleotides line up with TRBD2. The sequenced sample was blood. CDR3 coding DNA: TGTGCCAGCAGTGGGGGGGAGGGGAGGTCCGAAGAGACCCAGTACTTC. Its translation: CASSGGEGRSEETQYF.